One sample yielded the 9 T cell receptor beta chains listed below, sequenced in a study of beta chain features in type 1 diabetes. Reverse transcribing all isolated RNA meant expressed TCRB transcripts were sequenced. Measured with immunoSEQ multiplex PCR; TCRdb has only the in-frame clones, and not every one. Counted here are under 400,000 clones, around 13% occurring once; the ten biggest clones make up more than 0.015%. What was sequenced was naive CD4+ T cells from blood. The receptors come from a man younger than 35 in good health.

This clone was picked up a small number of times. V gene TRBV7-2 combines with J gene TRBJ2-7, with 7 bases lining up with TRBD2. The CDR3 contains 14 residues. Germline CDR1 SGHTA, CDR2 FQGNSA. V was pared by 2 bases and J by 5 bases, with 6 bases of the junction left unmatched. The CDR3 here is CASSLSGRENEQYF. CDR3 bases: TGTGCCAGCAGCTTAAGTGGGAGGGAGAACGAGCAGTACTTC.

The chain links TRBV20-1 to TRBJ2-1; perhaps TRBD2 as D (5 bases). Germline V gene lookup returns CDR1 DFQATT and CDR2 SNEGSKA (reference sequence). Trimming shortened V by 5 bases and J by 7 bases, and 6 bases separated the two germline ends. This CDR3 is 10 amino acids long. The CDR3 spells CSARRNEQFF. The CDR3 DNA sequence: TGCAGTGCTCGGAGGAATGAGCAGTTCTTC.

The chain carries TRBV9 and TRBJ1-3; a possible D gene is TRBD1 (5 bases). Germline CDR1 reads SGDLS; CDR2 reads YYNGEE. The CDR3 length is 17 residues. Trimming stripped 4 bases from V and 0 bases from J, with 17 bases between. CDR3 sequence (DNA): TGTGCCAGCAGCCCCGCGGGGACTTCCCGCTCTGGAAACACCATATATTTT. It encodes CASSPAGTSRSGNTIYF.

CDR3 protein: CSVGFGTGGVGANVLTF. CDR3 bases: TGCAGCGTTGGGTTCGGGACAGGGGGCGTGGGGGCCAACGTCCTGACTTTC. J is TRBJ2-6 and V is TRBV29-1, with 12 bases matching TRBD1. This CDR3 has 17 residues. Looked up from germline, CDR1 is SQVTM and CDR2 is ANQGSEA. V lost 4 bases, J lost 4 bases, and 8 bases stayed unmatched.

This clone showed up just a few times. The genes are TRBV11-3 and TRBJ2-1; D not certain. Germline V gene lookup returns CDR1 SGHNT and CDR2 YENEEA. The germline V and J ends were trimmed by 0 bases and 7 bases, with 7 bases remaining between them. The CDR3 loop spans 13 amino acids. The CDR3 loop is CASSLDSRNEQFF. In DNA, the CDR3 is TGTGCCAGCAGCTTAGATTCTAGAAATGAGCAGTTCTTC.

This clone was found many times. CDR3 nucleotides: TGCGCCAGCTCGACGGGAGGGGCCAAAAACATTCAGTACTTC. Translated, it gives CASSTGGAKNIQYF. The chain recombines TRBV4-3 with TRBJ2-4; 8 bases fit TRBD2. CDR1 and CDR2 (germline): LGHNA, YSLEER. The CDR3 loop spans 14 amino acids. Trimming took 8 bases from V and 1 from J; bases not matched to a gene: 4.

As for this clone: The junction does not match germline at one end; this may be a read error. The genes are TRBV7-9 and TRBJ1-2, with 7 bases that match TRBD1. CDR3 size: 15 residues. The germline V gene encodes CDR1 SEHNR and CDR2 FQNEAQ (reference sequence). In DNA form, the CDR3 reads TGTGCCAGCAGCCAAGACCCGGTGACAGGGTATGTCTACACCTTC. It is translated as CASSQDPVTGYVYTF.

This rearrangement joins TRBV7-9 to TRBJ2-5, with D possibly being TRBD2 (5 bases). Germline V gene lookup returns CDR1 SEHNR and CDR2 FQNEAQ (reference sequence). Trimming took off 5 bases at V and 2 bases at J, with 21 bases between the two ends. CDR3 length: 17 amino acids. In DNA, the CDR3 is TGTGCCAGCAGCGGACGAGGCGGAGCGGTTCCTCAAGAGACCCAGTACTTC. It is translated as CASSGRGGAVPQETQYF.

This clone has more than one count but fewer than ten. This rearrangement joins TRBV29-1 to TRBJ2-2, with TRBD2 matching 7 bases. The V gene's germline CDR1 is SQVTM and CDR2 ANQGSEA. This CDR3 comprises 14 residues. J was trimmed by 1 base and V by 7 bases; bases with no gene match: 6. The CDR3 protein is CSASERENTGELFF. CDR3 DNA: TGCAGCGCTTCGGAGCGGGAGAACACCGGGGAGCTGTTTTTT.